This TCR beta chain was recorded in a study of identifying expanded T cells in peripheral blood. The table came from immunoSEQ multiplex PCR; TCRdb's copy has only in-frame clones and leaves some out. The sample yields under 70,000 clones, 70% to 90% seen once. The origin of this receptor is a person between 18 and 70 years old in good health. Sequenced input: blood.

In DNA form, the CDR3 reads TGTGCCACCAGCCCCCGACATTCAAGGAGTTTAGGGGACGAGCAGTACTTC. Its protein is CATSPRHSRSLGDEQYF. The chain has TRBV15 and TRBJ2-7, with a tentative D call TRBD1 (5 bases). Between the trimmed V and J ends, which lost 5 bases and 5 bases, there was a span of 25 bases. This CDR3 comprises 17 residues. Germline V CDR1 and CDR2: LNHNV, YYDKDF (reference sequence).